Each of the 20 T cell receptor beta chains below was sequenced from the same sample in a study of blood T cell repertoires in COVID-19. Using immunoSEQ multiplex PCR, the repertoire was profiled, and TCRdb retains in-frame clones only, with some absent. Here the sample spans 250,000 to 300,000 clones, 88% being singletons. Sequencing was performed on PBMCs or T cells enriched from blood (not recorded which). These receptors were collected from a woman aged 55-75 years in a cohort exposed to, infected with or recovered from COVID-19 (not recorded which).

The J gene is TRBJ2-3, the V gene TRBV9; the D gene is possibly TRBD1 (5 bases). Trimming left V 4 bases short and J 1 base short, with 16 bases between. CDR1 is SGDLS and CDR2 is YYNGEE in the germline V gene. This CDR3 contains 16 residues. CDR3 DNA sequence: TGTGCCAGCAGCCAGGACATGCTTGTTGGCACAGATACGCAGTATTTT. Translation gives CASSQDMLVGTDTQYF. Filled out from reference TRBV9 and TRBJ2-3, the complete variable domain reads DSGVTQTPKHLITATGQRVTLRCSPRSGDLSVYWYQQSLDQGLQFLIQYYNGEERAKGNILERFSAQQFPDLHSELNLSSLELGDSALYFCASSQDMLVGTDTQYFGPGTRLTVL.

The chain combines TRBV6-6 with TRBJ2-7, with TRBD1 identical over 10 bases. The ends lost 6 bases at V and 2 bases at J; junction bases unmatched: 10. CDR1 is MNHNY and CDR2 is SVGAGI in the germline V gene (reference sequence). The CDR3 is made up of 16 amino acids. The CDR3 loop reads CASRPPGQGRTYEQYF. In DNA form, the CDR3 reads TGTGCCAGCAGACCCCCGGGACAGGGGAGGACCTACGAGCAGTACTTC.

The CDR3 nucleotides are TGTGCCACCAGCAGAGATGGCCGGGGGAATGAGCAGTTCTTC. This translates into CATSRDGRGNEQFF. This rearrangement joins TRBV15 to TRBJ2-1, with a possible D match to TRBD2 (6 bases). V lost 0 bases and J lost 7, with 10 bases in between. The germline gives CDR1 LNHNV, CDR2 YYDKDF (reference sequence). This CDR3 has 14 amino acids.

This chain uses TRBV5-1 with TRBJ2-1; D is possibly TRBD2 (6 bases). Trimming left V 0 bases short and J 9 bases short, with 13 bases between. CDR3 length: 14 residues. From germline, CDR1 is SGHRS and CDR2 YFSETQ. The CDR3 DNA sequence: TGCGCCAGCAGCTTGGGCGGGACGAATATTGAGCAGTTCTTC. Translation gives CASSLGGTNIEQFF.

V gene TRBV9 combines with J gene TRBJ2-2; no firm D call. The V and J ends lost 0 bases and 6 bases respectively, with 9 bases between them. In germline, CDR1 is SGDLS, CDR2 YYNGEE. This CDR3 comprises 14 residues. This chain's CDR3 is CASSVESWSGELFF. CDR3 DNA sequence: TGTGCCAGCAGCGTAGAGAGTTGGTCCGGGGAGCTGTTTTTT. Looking up the rest from reference TRBV9 and TRBJ2-2 gives the full variable domain: DSGVTQTPKHLITATGQRVTLRCSPRSGDLSVYWYQQSLDQGLQFLIQYYNGEERAKGNILERFSAQQFPDLHSELNLSSLELGDSALYFCASSVESWSGELFFGEGSRLTVL.

The gene calls are TRBV25-1 and TRBJ2-3; no clear D gene. Trimming pared 5 bases from V and 0 bases from J, leaving 12 bases between. The CDR3 runs 15 residues. CDR1 is MGHDK and CDR2 is SYGVNS in the germline V gene. The chain's CDR3 is CASSTHPSSTDTQYF. Here the CDR3 DNA reads TGTGCCAGCAGTACTCACCCCTCTAGCACAGATACGCAGTATTTT.

The genes are TRBV6-6 and TRBJ1-5, with 9 bases fitting TRBD1. Per the germline V gene, CDR1 is MNHNY and CDR2 is SVGAGI (reference sequence). CDR3 size: 17 residues. J lost 0 bases, V lost 5 bases, and 8 bases had no gene match. In DNA, the CDR3 is TGTGCCAGCAGTCGGACAGGGGACGCCAATAGCAATCAGCCCCAGCATTTT. This translates into CASSRTGDANSNQPQHF.

V is TRBV24-1 and J is TRBJ1-5, with TRBD1 matching over 9 bases. The trim removed 9 bases at V and 2 bases at J, leaving 4 bases unmatched. This CDR3 is built from 14 residues. CDR1 KGHDR and CDR2 SFDVKD come from the germline V gene. The CDR3 coding sequence is TGTGCCACCCAACAGGGGGCCGGCAATCAGCCCCAGCATTTT. Its protein is CATQQGAGNQPQHF.

This sequence joins TRBV11-2 and TRBJ1-4; D is perhaps TRBD1 (6 bases). The length of the CDR3 is 13 residues. Between the trimmed V and J ends, which lost 0 bases and 14 bases, there was a span of 13 bases. Germline V gives CDR1 SGHAT, CDR2 FQNNGV. This CDR3 is CASSLDQGRDLFF. The CDR3 coding sequence is TGTGCCAGCAGCTTAGATCAGGGGCGCGATCTGTTTTTT.

J is TRBJ2-7 and V is TRBV11-2; TRBD1 agrees at 8 bases. Germline CDR1 is SGHAT and CDR2 is FQNNGV. This CDR3 is 13 amino acids long. The trim removed 6 bases at V and 6 bases at J, leaving 7 bases unmatched. This CDR3 reads CASRRGQVGEQYF. The CDR3, as DNA: TGTGCCAGCAGGCGGGGACAGGTCGGCGAGCAGTACTTC.

The chain joins TRBV7-2 to TRBJ1-2, with 8 bases that match TRBD1. Germline CDR1 is SGHTA and CDR2 is FQGNSA. The CDR3 runs 17 residues. Trimming at V came to 5 bases and at J to 1 base, leaving 12 bases not matched to a gene. The CDR3 DNA reads TGTGCCAGCAGCCCGGGTGGGACAGGCTATTATAACTATGGCTACACCTTC. Its translation is CASSPGGTGYYNYGYTF.

V usage is TRBV5-5 and J usage is TRBJ2-7; the match to TRBD1 covers 7 bases. Trimming removed 1 base from V and 7 bases from J; junction bases left unmatched: 8. This CDR3 is built from 14 residues. Germline assignment: CDR1 SGHKS and CDR2 YYEKEE (reference sequence). The CDR3 coding sequence is TGTGCCAGCAGCTTGCGCCGACAGGGACGGGAGCAGTACTTC. This gives the protein CASSLRRQGREQYF.

This sequence joins TRBV6-5 and TRBJ1-2, with 8 bases identical to TRBD1. Unmatched junction bases numbered 9, after V lost 1 base and J lost 8 bases. There are 15 residues in the CDR3. Per germline, CDR1 MNHEY and CDR2 SVGAGI. CDR3 residues: CASSYLDREAGGYTF. CDR3 nucleotide sequence: TGTGCCAGCAGTTACTTGGACAGGGAGGCTGGAGGCTACACCTTC.

The V and J genes are TRBV28 and TRBJ2-1; 13 positions match TRBD2. CDR1 MDHEN and CDR2 SYDVKM come from the germline V gene. This CDR3 contains 16 residues. J lost 8 bases, V lost 3 bases, and 7 bases had no gene match. The DNA for the CDR3 is TGTGCCAGCAGTTTGTTACTAGCGGGAGGGGTCGATGAGCAGTTCTTC. Its protein is CASSLLLAGGVDEQFF.

The sample holds one count of this clone. V is TRBV9 and J is TRBJ1-1; a possible D gene is TRBD1 (6 bases). V lost 0 bases to trimming and J lost 4 bases, with 13 bases between them. Germline V lookup: CDR1 SGDLS, CDR2 YYNGEE. The CDR3 consists of 15 residues. CDR3 protein: CASSVVDRWSTEAFF. The CDR3 DNA sequence: TGTGCCAGCAGCGTAGTAGACAGGTGGAGCACTGAAGCTTTCTTT.

V usage is TRBV5-1 and J usage is TRBJ2-2; D possibly corresponds to TRBD2 (6 bases). The germline V gene encodes CDR1 SGHRS and CDR2 YFSETQ. This CDR3 spans 16 amino acids. Trimming shortened V by 4 bases and J by 4 bases, and 17 bases separated the two germline ends. The CDR3 bases are TGCGCCAGCAGCCCGAAGGCGACAGCGGGCACCGGGGAGCTGTTTTTT. Translated: CASSPKATAGTGELFF.

This clone was counted a single time. The chain is built from TRBV20-1 and TRBJ2-1; 10 bases are a match to TRBD2. The CDR3 loop spans 15 amino acids. Germline V gene sequence: CDR1 DFQATT, CDR2 SNEGSKA (reference sequence). The J segment lost 3 bases and the V segment lost 3 bases, leaving 5 bases of the junction unmatched. CDR3 nucleotide sequence: TGCAGTGCTAGTAAGCGGGAGGGCCGCTACAATGAGCAGTTCTTC. Translated: CSASKREGRYNEQFF.

The chain couples TRBV6-7 to TRBJ2-1, with 7 nucleotides matching TRBD1. Being an ORF, TRBV6-7 has a function that is uncertain. The trim removed 1 base at V and 5 bases at J, leaving 14 bases unmatched. The CDR3 sequence is 18 residues long. CDR3 nucleotides: TGTGCCAGCAGTTACTTAAACAGGGGACCCCTGATACACAATGAGCAGTTCTTC. This translates into CASSYLNRGPLIHNEQFF.

With regard to this clone: This sample also contains other DNA sequences that code for the same CDR3. This chain uses TRBV6-5 with TRBJ1-5; the match to TRBD1 covers 7 bases. Germline V gene sequence: CDR1 MNHEY, CDR2 SVGAGI. This CDR3 region has 15 residues. V shed 2 bases, J shed 1 base, and the junction held 2 bases outside the gene matches. The chain's CDR3 is CASSYGGGSNQPQHF. The DNA of the CDR3 is TGTGCCAGCAGTTACGGAGGGGGCAGCAATCAGCCCCAGCATTTT.

This chain uses TRBV21-1 with TRBJ2-1; the table calls TRBD2, which could not be checked here. TRBV21-1 constitutes a pseudogene. This CDR3 region has 19 residues. CDR3 sequence: CASSKGLGATGTSGIEQFF. The CDR3 coding sequence is TGTGCCAGCAGCAAGGGGCTTGGGGCCACCGGGACTAGCGGGATCGAGCAGTTCTTC.